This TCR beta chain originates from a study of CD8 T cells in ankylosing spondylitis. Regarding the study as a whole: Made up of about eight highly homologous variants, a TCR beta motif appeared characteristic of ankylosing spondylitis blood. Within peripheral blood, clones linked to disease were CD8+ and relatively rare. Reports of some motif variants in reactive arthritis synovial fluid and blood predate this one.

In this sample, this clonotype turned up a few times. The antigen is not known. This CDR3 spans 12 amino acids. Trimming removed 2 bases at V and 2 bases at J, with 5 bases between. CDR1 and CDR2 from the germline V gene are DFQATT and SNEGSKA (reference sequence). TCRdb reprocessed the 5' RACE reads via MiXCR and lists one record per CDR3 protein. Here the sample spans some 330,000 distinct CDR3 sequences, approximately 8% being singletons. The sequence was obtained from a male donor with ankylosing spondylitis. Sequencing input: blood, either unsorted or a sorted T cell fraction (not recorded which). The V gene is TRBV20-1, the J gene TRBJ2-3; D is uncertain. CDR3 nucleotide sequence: TGCAGTGCTAGAACGGACACAGATACGCAGTATTTT. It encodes CSARTDTDTQYF.